These T cell receptor beta chains were read from a single sample in a study of cytomegalovirus exposure and HLA in healthy donors. Libraries were prepared by immunoSEQ multiplex PCR; TCRdb keeps only in-frame clonotypes and omits some of them. The sample shows roughly 140,000 clones, more than 70% of them seen only once. What was sequenced was PBMCs. These receptor sequences come from a woman aged 35 to 49 in good health and CMV-seronegative. CDR3s include the opening cysteine and the closing phenylalanine or tryptophan. Each record gives: J gene, V gene, D gene, clone size, CDR3 protein, CDR3 DNA. A D gene is named only where the DNA matches it firmly. Part of the rows lack a size; the others show once, few, many or a class for expanded clones.

>TRBJ1-2|TRBV28|TRBD1|-
CASSPLTGGGYGYTF
TGTGCCAGCAGTCCCCTGACAGGGGGCGGCTATGGCTACACCTTC
>TRBJ2-1|TRBV28|TRBD2|-
CGTGGSSYNEQFF
TGTGGGACGGGGGGAAGCTCCTACAATGAGCAGTTCTTC
>TRBJ2-7|TRBV7-2|-|-
CASSLGQAYYEQYF
TGTGCCAGCAGCTTGGGGCAGGCGTACTACGAGCAGTACTTC
>TRBJ1-2|TRBV30|-|-
CACTGYGYTF
TGTGCCTGTACAGGCTATGGCTACACCTTC
>TRBJ1-1|TRBV6-6|-|-
CASSYSPGTEAFF
TGTGCCAGCAGTTACTCACCGGGGACTGAAGCTTTCTTT
>TRBJ1-5|TRBV19|-|-
CASRGEVSNQPQHF
TGTGCCAGTAGAGGGGAGGTTAGCAATCAGCCCCAGCATTTT
>TRBJ1-1|TRBV6-6|TRBD1|-
CASKTGATEAFF
TGTGCCAGCAAGACAGGGGCCACTGAAGCTTTCTTT
>TRBJ2-3|TRBV28|TRBD2|-
CATQYLISGGSTDTQYF
TGTGCCACCCAGTATCTGATTAGCGGGGGTAGCACAGATACGCAGTATTTT
>TRBJ2-3|TRBV18|-|many
CASSRLTGGHTDTQYF
TGTGCCAGCTCACGCCTTACGGGGGGACACACAGATACGCAGTATTTT
>TRBJ2-2|TRBV5-1|TRBD1|-
CASRTGVANTGELFF
TGCGCCAGCAGGACAGGGGTTGCGAACACCGGGGAGCTGTTTTTT
>TRBJ1-2|TRBV5-4|-|-
CASSLGQQYTF
TGTGCCAGCAGCTTGGGACAGCAATACACCTTC
>TRBJ2-7|TRBV28|-|once
CASSFSSYEQYF
TGTGCCAGCAGTTTCAGCTCCTACGAGCAGTACTTC
>TRBJ1-1|TRBV25-1|-|-
CASRTRTEPYEAFF
TGTGCCAGCAGGACGCGGACAGAACCCTATGAAGCTTTCTTT
>TRBJ1-3|TRBV28|-|few
CASSPRQISGNTIYF
TGTGCCAGCAGCCCCCGACAGATCTCTGGAAACACCATATATTTT
>TRBJ2-5|TRBV9|TRBD2|-
CASSVAGGETQYF
TGTGCCAGCAGCGTCGCGGGGGGAGAGACCCAGTACTTC
>TRBJ2-5|TRBV5-1|TRBD1|-
CASRARQGTQETQYF
TGCGCCAGCAGGGCGAGACAGGGAACGCAAGAGACCCAGTACTTC
>TRBJ2-1|TRBV5-1|TRBD2|-
CASMLRTSGYNEQFF
TGCGCCAGCATGCTCCGGACTAGCGGGTACAATGAGCAGTTCTTC
>TRBJ2-5|TRBV10-3|-|-
CAISSEDSQETQYF
TGTGCCATCTCTTCCGAGGACAGCCAAGAGACCCAGTACTTC